A selection of T cell receptor beta chains follows, all from one sample in a study of T-cell memory formation after mild COVID-19. Each CDR3 protein gets one entry after TCRdb re-called the 5' RACE reads with MiXCR. The sample yields hundreds of thousands of distinct CDR3 sequences, over 15% seen once. The sample was PBMCs or a T cell subset sorted from them (not recorded which). The receptors were sampled from an adult woman who had mild COVID-19 (a few samples of this study predate the infection). Cell type and time point are not known. CDR3s include the opening cysteine and the closing phenylalanine or tryptophan. A D gene is named only where the DNA matches it firmly. The listing skips clone size in some rows; elsewhere it reads once, few, many or a size class.

j_gene	len	d_gene	v_gene	abundance	CDR3nt	CDR3aa
TRBJ2-3	15	-	TRBV2	-	TGTGCCAGCAGTGAAAGCCAGATTCTCACAGATACGCAGTATTTT	CASSESQILTDTQYF
TRBJ2-7	15	TRBD2	TRBV4-2	-	TGTGCCAGCAGCCAAGATCTAGCGGGAGTGGGCGAGCAGTACTTC	CASSQDLAGVGEQYF
TRBJ1-2	16	-	TRBV7-2	few	TGTGCCAGCAGCCCCATCTTGGCAGGGAGCGTCGGAGGCTACACCTTC	CASSPILAGSVGGYTF
TRBJ2-1	18	TRBD2	TRBV5-1	many	TGCGCCAGCAGCCCCGGACTAGCGGGGGGTAGGTCCTACAATGAGCAGTTCTTC	CASSPGLAGGRSYNEQFF
TRBJ1-2	16	TRBD1	TRBV15	few	TGTGCCACCAGCAGGGGACCGACAGGGGGCAACTATGGCTACACCTTC	CATSRGPTGGNYGYTF
TRBJ2-7	14	-	TRBV30	many	TGTGCCTGGAGTGTACTTGGCAGTATTTACGAGCAGTACTTC	CAWSVLGSIYEQYF
TRBJ1-1	15	-	TRBV7-6	few	TGTGCCAGCAGCGCCGGATCGGGAATGAACACTGAAGCTTTCTTT	CASSAGSGMNTEAFF
TRBJ2-3	14	TRBD1	TRBV29-1	-	TGCAGCGCCGGGACAGGGGGACGCACAGATACGCAGTATTTT	CSAGTGGRTDTQYF
TRBJ2-1	16	-	TRBV5-6	-	TGTGCCAGCAGCAGTCTACAGATACGCTCCTACAATGAGCAGTTCTTC	CASSSLQIRSYNEQFF
TRBJ1-4	14	-	TRBV7-9	-	TGTGCCAGCAGTCCGTCCGGCCCCGTGGAAAAACTGTTTTTT	CASSPSGPVEKLFF
TRBJ2-1	14	-	TRBV7-3	few	TGTGCCAGCAGCCGAACACAGGGGGGGAATGAGCAGTTCTTC	CASSRTQGGNEQFF
TRBJ2-1	11	-	TRBV7-9	many	TGTGCCAGCCCCCCGAGGAATGAGCAGTTCTTC	CASPPRNEQFF
TRBJ2-5	14	-	TRBV15	-	TGTGCCACCAGCAGTGGCGGGGCCCGAGAGACCCAGTACTTC	CATSSGGARETQYF
TRBJ1-2	13	-	TRBV2	-	TGTGCCAGCAGTCTGACAGACTACTATGGCTACACCTTC	CASSLTDYYGYTF
TRBJ2-4	14	TRBD2	TRBV7-8	-	TGTGCCAGCAGCTACCGGGGGGGCCGAGGCATTCAGTACTTC	CASSYRGGRGIQYF
TRBJ2-2	16	TRBD2	TRBV30	-	TGTGCCTGGACACAGGGACTAGCGGGAGTACTCGGGGAGCTGTTTTTT	CAWTQGLAGVLGELFF
TRBJ2-7	16	-	TRBV23-1	few	TGCGCCAGCAGTCAGTCGAGGGAGTTGGTTCACTACGAGCAGTACTTC	CASSQSRELVHYEQYF
TRBJ1-6	13	-	TRBV6-5	few	TGTGCCAGCAGTTACGCCATAGATTCACCCCTCCACTTT	CASSYAIDSPLHF
TRBJ2-2	18	TRBD1	TRBV5-6	-	TGTGCCAGCAGCACCCACCCTGGACAGGGAGGAAGCACCGGGGAGCTGTTTTTT	CASSTHPGQGGSTGELFF
TRBJ2-3	15	-	TRBV7-9	many	TGTGCCAGCAGCTTAGGAACCGCTCTCGGGGGTACGCAGTATTTT	CASSLGTALGGTQYF
TRBJ2-2	16	-	TRBV11-2	-	TGTGCCAGCAACCTCAAAGCGTTTCAGAACACCGGGGAGCTGTTTTTT	CASNLKAFQNTGELFF
TRBJ1-1	15	TRBD1	TRBV20-1	-	TGCAGTGCTAGAGTTTTCGGGACAGGCGCCTCTGAAGCTTTCTTT	CSARVFGTGASEAFF
TRBJ1-5	15	-	TRBV9	few	TGTGCCAGCAGCCCAGGGTTCGCCTTTAATCAGCCCCAGCATTTT	CASSPGFAFNQPQHF
TRBJ1-1	14	-	TRBV30	few	TGTGCCTGGATTAGGGGGAGGGAAGGCACTGAAGCTTTCTTT	CAWIRGREGTEAFF
TRBJ2-1	16	TRBD2	TRBV7-9	-	TGTGCCAGCAGCCCGTTGGGTCAGATCCGGGGGGGTGAGCAGTTCTTC	CASSPLGQIRGGEQFF
TRBJ2-6	16	-	TRBV27	few	TGTGCCAGCAGTTTAAGGGCAACCTCTGGGGCCAACGTCCTGACTTTC	CASSLRATSGANVLTF
TRBJ1-1	15	-	TRBV5-1	many	TGTGCCAGCAGCTTAGTCCCAGGGATGAACACTGAAGCTTTCTTT	CASSLVPGMNTEAFF
TRBJ1-5	13	-	TRBV5-8	-	TGTGCCAGCAGCTCCGGACAGCGTATGTCCCAGCATTTT	CASSSGQRMSQHF
TRBJ1-2	15	-	TRBV12-3/TRBV12-4	few	TGTGCCAGCAGTTCCCGGCAGGGAGGAAACTATGGCTACACCTTC	CASSSRQGGNYGYTF
TRBJ2-3	14	-	TRBV20-1	-	TGCAGTCCTCATGCTAGGGCCATAGGAGATACGCAGTATTTT	CSPHARAIGDTQYF
TRBJ2-1	15	-	TRBV12-3/TRBV12-4	-	TGTGCCAGCAGTCCCGGGGGTAGCGGCTACAATGAGCAGTTCTTC	CASSPGGSGYNEQFF
TRBJ2-7	17	-	TRBV7-8	-	TGTGCCAGCAGACGAACCGTGGGTCCCGTCAGCTCCTACGAGCAGTACTTC	CASRRTVGPVSSYEQYF
TRBJ1-1	13	-	TRBV24-1	-	TGTGCCACCAACGACGGCCTCGGGACTGAAGCTTTCTTT	CATNDGLGTEAFF
TRBJ2-3	17	TRBD1	TRBV9	-	TGTGCCAGCAGCGGAAACACAGGGGGCTCTGGCAGTGGAACGCAGTATTTT	CASSGNTGGSGSGTQYF
TRBJ2-1	14	TRBD2	TRBV5-1	-	TGCGCCAGCAGCTTGCGGGAGGTCGCCAATGAGCAGTTCTTC	CASSLREVANEQFF
TRBJ2-3	19	TRBD2	TRBV5-3	-	TGTGCCAGAAGCTTGGAATTTGGGACTAGCGGCCCATACACAGATACGCAGTATTTT	CARSLEFGTSGPYTDTQYF
TRBJ2-3	16	-	TRBV15	once	TGTGCCACCAGGGCGTCGAGGGGAATGGTCACAGATACGCAGTATTTT	CATRASRGMVTDTQYF
TRBJ2-2	19	-	TRBV4-1	many	TGCGCCAGCAGCCCACACCGGTTGGGGGCGGGGTTGGGCACCGGGGAGCTGTTTTTT	CASSPHRLGAGLGTGELFF
TRBJ2-3	18	TRBD1	TRBV6-6	-	TGTGCCAGCAGTTACTCGGGGACAGGACCACCAGACACAGATACGCAGTATTTT	CASSYSGTGPPDTDTQYF
TRBJ2-7	13	-	TRBV7-2	few	TGTGCCAGCAGTTATGTTCCGGCCTACGAGCAGTACTTC	CASSYVPAYEQYF
TRBJ1-5	13	-	TRBV24-1	few	TGTGCCACCACCGCGGGTCGGGGTCAGCCCCAGCATTTT	CATTAGRGQPQHF
TRBJ2-5	15	-	TRBV4-2	few	TGTGCCAGCAGCCAAGTCGGGCAGGGTGGGGAGACCCAGTACTTC	CASSQVGQGGETQYF
TRBJ2-3	15	-	TRBV7-2	-	TGTGCCAGCAGCAGTCGCGGGGGCCGCACAGATACGCAGTATTTT	CASSSRGGRTDTQYF
TRBJ1-1	11	-	TRBV2	-	TGTGCCAGCAGTGGATCCCGGATCACTTTCTTT	CASSGSRITFF
TRBJ1-1	14	-	TRBV12-3/TRBV12-4	-	TGTGCCAGCAGTTTAGTCCCGGTGAACACTGAAGCTTTCTTT	CASSLVPVNTEAFF
TRBJ1-1	14	-	TRBV12-3/TRBV12-4	-	TGTGCCAGCAGTTTACGTTCAGGGAACACTGAAGCTTTCTTT	CASSLRSGNTEAFF
TRBJ2-1	10	-	TRBV12-3/TRBV12-4	-	TGTGCCAGCAGTCCATCAGAGCAGTTCTTC	CASSPSEQFF
TRBJ2-1	14	-	TRBV5-1	few	TGCGCCAGCAGCCCCATCCGGAACTACAATGAGCAGTTCTTC	CASSPIRNYNEQFF
TRBJ1-4	13	-	TRBV10-3	many	TGTGCCATCAGTGAGCCGAGGCGTGAAAAACTGTTTTTT	CAISEPRREKLFF
TRBJ1-1	15	-	TRBV20-1	few	TGCAGTGCAAGACGCCCAGGTGGGGCGGACACTGAAGCTTTCTTT	CSARRPGGADTEAFF
TRBJ2-7	16	TRBD2	TRBV7-9	-	TGTGCCAGCAGCAGATATAGCGGGCCCCTTGGGAACGAGCAGTACTTC	CASSRYSGPLGNEQYF
TRBJ2-1	14	TRBD2	TRBV27	few	TGTGCCAGCAGTTTCTCCCTCGGGGGGGAGGGAAAGTTCTTC	CASSFSLGGEGKFF
TRBJ1-6	13	-	TRBV7-8	-	TGTGCCAGCAGCCCTAGCGTTCGGACAGAGATCCACTTT	CASSPSVRTEIHF
TRBJ1-1	11	-	TRBV29-1	-	TGCAGCGTGATGACAGGTTCTGAAGCTTTCTTT	CSVMTGSEAFF
TRBJ2-7	16	TRBD2	TRBV18	few	TGTGCCAGCTCACCACTTGTCCTAGCGGGAGACCACGAGCAGTACTTC	CASSPLVLAGDHEQYF
TRBJ2-5	14	TRBD2	TRBV29-1	once	TGCAGCGTTGGACTAGCGGGAGATCAAGAGACCCAGTACTTC	CSVGLAGDQETQYF
TRBJ2-4	12	-	TRBV19	few	TGTGCCAGTAGAGGAGGTTCGATCCCTCAGTACTTC	CASRGGSIPQYF